This T cell receptor (beta chain) appears in the sequencing data of a study of blood T cell repertoires in COVID-19. Study-level background: Samples representing acute and convalescent COVID-19 were sourced from the United States, Italy and Spain. The analysed material was cDNA or gDNA that came from T cells, B-cell-depleted T cells, or PBMCs.

Germline V gives CDR1 SGDLS, CDR2 YYNGEE. Unmatched junction bases numbered 3, after V lost 0 bases and J lost 4 bases. The CDR3 has 15 amino acids. Original data processing: Amplification with reference gene primers provided the estimates of nucleated cell counts. Using immunoSEQ multiplex PCR, the repertoire was profiled, and TCRdb retains in-frame clones only, with some absent. From that table come the V and J calls and clone size; the DNA was used to work out D and trimming. The sample shows some 15,000 clones, under 85% of them seen only once. Sequencing used peripheral blood. This clonotype was obtained from a man between 60 and 75 years old with acute or convalescent COVID-19. The chain carries TRBV9 and TRBJ1-4; TRBD1 agrees at 7 bases. This CDR3 is CASSVGDRFNEKLFF. The CDR3 DNA sequence: TGTGCCAGCAGCGTAGGGGACAGATTTAATGAAAAACTGTTTTTT.